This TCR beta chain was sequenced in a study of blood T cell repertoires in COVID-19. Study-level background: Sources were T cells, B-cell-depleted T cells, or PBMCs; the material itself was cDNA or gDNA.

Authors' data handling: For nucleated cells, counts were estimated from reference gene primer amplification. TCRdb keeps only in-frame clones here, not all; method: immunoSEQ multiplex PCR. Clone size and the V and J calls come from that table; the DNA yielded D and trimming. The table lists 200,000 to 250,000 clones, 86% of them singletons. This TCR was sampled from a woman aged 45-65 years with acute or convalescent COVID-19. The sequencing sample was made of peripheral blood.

Here the CDR3 DNA reads TGTGCCAGCAGCCAAGGAACAGCCGCAGATACGCAGTATTTT. Residues: CASSQGTAADTQYF. This chain connects TRBV14 to TRBJ2-3; unclear D gene. V was trimmed by 1 base and J by 4 bases, leaving 9 bases between them. Germline V gene sequence: CDR1 SGHDN, CDR2 FVKESK. This CDR3 contains 14 residues. Variable domain in full (rest from reference TRBV14 and TRBJ2-3): EAGVTQFPSHSVIEKGQTVTLRCDPISGHDNLYWYRRVMGKEIKFLLHFVKESKQDESGMPNNRFLAERTGGTYSTLKVQPAELEDSGVYFCASSQGTAADTQYFGPGTRLTVL.